The 21 T cell receptor beta chains presented below share a single source sample, sequenced in a study of post-analysis software for immune sequencing data. General observations from the study: When patients were compared with controls, five TRBV segments were more frequent, TRBV5-6, TRBV5-1 and TRBV20-1 among them.

Unique molecular identifiers were carried by the TCR beta cDNA libraries. TCRdb ran MiXCR on the PCR reads and lists one entry per CDR3 protein. The sample has some 800,000 distinct CDR3 sequences, about half seen once. No antigen has been identified for these receptors. The sequencing input was blood. All receptors come from a girl aged 5-17 years with multiple sclerosis.

J is TRBJ2-1 and V is TRBV5-1; D possibly uses TRBD1 or TRBD2 (5 bases each). V gave up 5 bases and J gave up 8 bases, with 14 bases separating them. Germline lookup yields CDR1 SGHRS and CDR2 YFSETQ. CDR3 length: 13 amino acids. The CDR3 bases are TGCGCCAGCAGGGGTCCCCTGGGGGATGAGCAGTTCTTC. Its protein is CASRGPLGDEQFF.

The chain couples TRBV20-1 to TRBJ1-5; D gene unclear. Trimming removed 6 bases from V and 0 bases from J, with 12 bases in between. Germline V gene lookup returns CDR1 DFQATT and CDR2 SNEGSKA (reference sequence). This CDR3 is built from 14 residues. The CDR3, as DNA: TGCAGTGCCCTACGGGCGCTTAGCAATCAGCCCCAGCATTTT. Its protein product is CSALRALSNQPQHF.

The rearrangement links TRBV29-1 to TRBJ2-6; 8 nucleotides match TRBD2. The CDR3 totals 15 residues. Germline CDR1 SQVTM, CDR2 ANQGSEA. V was pared by 5 bases and J by 1 base, with 4 bases of the junction left unmatched. The CDR3 sequence is CSVWSSGSGANVLTF. CDR3 sequence (DNA): TGCAGCGTTTGGTCTAGCGGGTCTGGGGCCAACGTCCTGACTTTC.

This chain links TRBV20-1 with TRBJ1-5, with D possibly TRBD1 on 5 matching bases. This CDR3 has 15 residues. CDR1 is DFQATT, CDR2 SNEGSKA, per germline (reference sequence). The V gene lost 6 bases and the J gene lost 4 bases, with 19 bases spanning the gap. The CDR3 reads CSAPGGEGWNQPQHF. DNA for the CDR3: TGCAGTGCGCCTGGGGGGGAGGGGTGGAATCAGCCCCAGCATTTT.

The chain uses TRBV29-1 and TRBJ2-5; TRBD1 aligns across 7 bases. The CDR3 has 12 amino acids. CDR1 and CDR2 from the germline V gene are SQVTM and ANQGSEA. The junction had 7 bases not matched to a gene; V was cut back by 7 bases and J by 5 bases. This chain's CDR3 is CSANRGSETQYF. The CDR3 nucleotides read TGCAGCGCAAACAGGGGTTCGGAGACCCAGTACTTC.

CDR3 DNA sequence: TGCAGTGCTAGATCGGCGGGAGCTCCCGAGCAGTACTTC. This translates into CSARSAGAPEQYF. This chain joins TRBV20-1 and TRBJ2-7, with 7 bases that match TRBD2. The ends lost 2 bases at V and 6 bases at J; junction bases unmatched: 7. Germline assignment: CDR1 DFQATT and CDR2 SNEGSKA (reference sequence). CDR3 size: 13 residues.

This chain links TRBV10-2 with TRBJ1-2; D gene uncertain. CDR1 is WSHSY and CDR2 is SAAADI in the germline V gene. The V end was cut by 6 bases, the J end by 5 bases, with 13 bases between. The CDR3 covers 13 residues. CDR3 sequence (DNA): TGCGCCAGCAGGGAAAACCAGGATTATGGCTACACCTTC. Translated, it gives CASRENQDYGYTF.

This clonotype was found a few times. The chain uses TRBV7-2 and TRBJ2-1; either TRBD1 or TRBD2 may fit D (5 bases each). Trimming took 5 bases from V and 8 from J, leaving 19 bases between them. Germline CDR1 reads SGHTA; CDR2 reads FQGNSA. CDR3 length equals 15 residues. CDR3 region: CASSPPRDPPHEQFF. CDR3 DNA: TGTGCCAGCAGCCCCCCACGGGACCCGCCCCATGAGCAGTTCTTC. Drawing the rest from reference TRBV7-2 and TRBJ2-1, the complete variable domain is GAGVSQSPSNKVTEKGKDVELRCDPISGHTALYWYRQSLGQGLEFLIYFQGNSAPDKSGLPSDRFSAERTGGSVSTLTIQRTQQEDSAVYLCASSPPRDPPHEQFFGPGTRLTVL.

The chain joins TRBV20-1 to TRBJ2-7; TRBD2 aligns across 10 bases. The CDR3 consists of 15 residues. After removal of 4 bases from V and 2 bases from J, the junction contained 8 bases not matched to a gene. Per germline, CDR1 DFQATT and CDR2 SNEGSKA (reference sequence). In DNA form, the CDR3 reads TGCAGTGCTACCGATGGGACTAGCGATCCCTACGAGCAGTACTTC. Amino acid sequence: CSATDGTSDPYEQYF.

This clonotype has more than one count but fewer than ten. The rearrangement uses TRBV7-9 and TRBJ2-7, with a tentative D call TRBD2 (6 bases). From germline, CDR1 is SEHNR and CDR2 FQNEAQ (reference sequence). V gave up 4 bases and J gave up 11 bases, with 12 bases separating them. The CDR3 has 11 amino acids. CDR3 sequence: CASSSRDFKYF. CDR3 nucleotide sequence: TGTGCCAGCAGCTCCCGGGACTTTAAGTACTTC.

This clonotype occurred a few times. The chain recombines TRBV27 with TRBJ2-5, with D uncertain. There are 17 residues in the CDR3. From germline, CDR1 is MNHEY and CDR2 SMNVEV (reference sequence). V lost 5 bases to trimming and J lost 5 bases, with 24 bases between them. In DNA, the CDR3 is TGTGCCAGCAGTCCGCTCTCCGTTAGGAACCACGGGGAGACCCAGTACTTC. Translating it yields CASSPLSVRNHGETQYF.

V is TRBV13 and J is TRBJ2-7, with 9 bases identical to TRBD1. CDR3 length: 15 amino acids. The germline V gene encodes CDR1 PRHDT and CDR2 FYEKMQ (reference sequence). The V and J ends lost 5 bases and 3 bases, in that order; junction bases with no gene match: 8. CDR3 DNA: TGTGCCAGCAGCAATCCGGGACAGGGTAACTACGAGCAGTACTTC. This codes for CASSNPGQGNYEQYF.

V usage is TRBV7-9 and J usage is TRBJ1-5; no firm D call. The CDR3 runs 14 residues. V lost 5 bases to trimming and J lost 4 bases, with 12 bases between them. CDR1 is SEHNR, CDR2 FQNEAQ, per germline (reference sequence). The CDR3 DNA sequence: TGTGCCAGCAGCCCCGTCGGAGTTAATCAGCCCCAGCATTTT. Protein sequence: CASSPVGVNQPQHF.

The rearrangement links TRBV5-6 to TRBJ1-5, with unresolved D. Germline assignment: CDR1 SGHDT and CDR2 YYEEEE. V was clipped by 3 bases and J by 4 bases, with 8 bases between them. This CDR3 contains 13 residues. CDR3 DNA sequence: TGTGCCAGCAGCTGGGCCGGGAATCAGCCCCAGCATTTT. Residues: CASSWAGNQPQHF.

The rearrangement joins TRBV7-2 to TRBJ2-7; D tentatively fits TRBD1 or TRBD2 (5 bases each). CDR1 is SGHTA and CDR2 is FQGNSA in the germline V gene. The ends were cut back, 2 bases at V and 1 base at J, with 15 bases in the middle. The CDR3 runs 16 residues. The CDR3 sequence: CASSLSSGLASYEQYF. The DNA for the CDR3 is TGTGCCAGCAGCTTAAGCTCGGGGCTGGCTTCCTACGAGCAGTACTTC.

The chain couples TRBV4-3 to TRBJ2-3, with 7 nucleotides matching TRBD1. Germline V gene lookup returns CDR1 LGHNA and CDR2 YSLEER. Trimming took 1 base from V and 1 from J; bases not matched to a gene: 14. The CDR3 spans 19 residues. As DNA, the CDR3 is TGCGCCAGCAGCCAAGGGATCTTAAGGGGGCTCGCTCGCACAGATACGCAGTATTTT. Its translation: CASSQGILRGLARTDTQYF.

The V and J genes are TRBV9 and TRBJ2-7, with a weak D call TRBD2 (6 bases). The CDR3 extends over 15 amino acids. The germline V gene encodes CDR1 SGDLS and CDR2 YYNGEE. V was cut by 1 base and J by 2 bases, with 13 bases left in between. CDR3 sequence: CASSVYGDLAYEQYF. The CDR3 region has the DNA TGTGCCAGCAGCGTATATGGGGACTTAGCCTACGAGCAGTACTTC.

The CDR3 DNA reads as TGTGCCAGCAGCGTAGGGACCAACGCCTACAATGAGCAGTACTTC. Protein product: CASSVGTNAYNEQYF. The chain couples TRBV9 to TRBJ2-5; D remains unclear. Germline V gives CDR1 SGDLS, CDR2 YYNGEE. V was pared by 0 bases and J by 11 bases, with 20 bases between. The CDR3 has 15 residues.

The CDR3 DNA reads TGCGCCAGCAGCTTGGAACGGAAACAAGAGACCCAGTACTTC. Translation gives CASSLERKQETQYF. The chain carries TRBV5-1 and TRBJ2-5; no definite D call. The CDR3 is 14 amino acids. CDR1 SGHRS and CDR2 YFSETQ come from the germline V gene. With 0 bases removed from V and 2 bases from J, the gap between germline ends came to 8 bases.

The chain links TRBV12-3 or TRBV12-4 to TRBJ1-2; D remains unclear. V lost 7 bases to trimming and J lost 12 bases, with 6 bases between them. The CDR3 has 8 residues. CDR3 sequence: CASTGHTF. In DNA, the CDR3 is TGTGCCAGCACGGGCCACACCTTC.

The chain carries TRBV7-8 and TRBJ2-1; 11 positions match TRBD1. CDR3 length: 15 amino acids. Looked up from germline, CDR1 is SGHVS and CDR2 is FQNEAQ. With 6 bases clipped from V and 7 bases from J, the junction kept 8 bases outside the gene matches. Here the CDR3 DNA reads TGTGCCAGCAGACGGACAGGGGGCGCGAAGAATGAGCAGTTCTTC. Translated, it gives CASRRTGGAKNEQFF.